What follows are 32 T cell receptor beta chains derived from one specimen sequenced in a study of identical twins. TCRdb ran MiXCR on the 5' RACE reads and lists one entry per CDR3 protein. The data contain nearly 250,000 distinct CDR3 sequences, 5.5% to 7% of them singletons. These data are also associated with another study on yellow fever vaccine responses in identical twins.

Material: memory (CD45RO+) T cells sorted from blood. These receptor sequences come from a young woman in good health.

The chain links TRBV28 to TRBJ2-3; D is possibly TRBD2 (6 bases). The CDR3 spans 14 residues. Trimming pared 3 bases from V and 2 bases from J, leaving 9 bases between. Per germline, CDR1 MDHEN and CDR2 SYDVKM. CDR3 residues: CASSFGGITDTQYF. In DNA, the CDR3 is TGTGCCAGCAGTTTTGGCGGGATCACAGATACGCAGTATTTT.

At least ten counts were recorded for this clonotype. The chain joins TRBV28 to TRBJ1-5; TRBD1 is a possible D gene (6 bases). Deletions cut 6 bases from V and 6 bases from J, with 24 bases between. Germline V gene lookup returns CDR1 MDHEN and CDR2 SYDVKM. This CDR3 contains 17 residues. CDR3 residues: CASRTTRNGGRSQPQHF. For the CDR3, the DNA is TGTGCCAGCAGGACCACCCGCAACGGGGGCCGAAGTCAGCCCCAGCATTTT.

V and J are TRBV7-9 and TRBJ2-1, with 7 nucleotides matching TRBD2. This CDR3 has 13 amino acids. With V trimmed by 1 base and J by 7 bases, 1 base remained unmatched. From germline, CDR1 is SEHNR and CDR2 FQNEAQ (reference sequence). The CDR3: CASSLGAGNEQFF. The CDR3 nucleotides read TGTGCCAGCAGCTTAGGAGCGGGGAATGAGCAGTTCTTC.

This clonotype has more than one count but fewer than ten. This chain links TRBV20-1 with TRBJ2-3, with a possible D match to TRBD2 (7 bases). CDR3 length: 15 amino acids. CDR1 is DFQATT and CDR2 is SNEGSKA in the germline V gene (reference sequence). V lost 0 bases to trimming and J lost 3 bases, with 13 bases between them. CDR3 region: CSARDSRGRTDTQYF. CDR3 coding DNA: TGCAGTGCTAGAGATTCGCGGGGGCGTACAGATACGCAGTATTTT.

This clonotype was recorded a few times. As DNA, the CDR3 is TGTGCCAGCAGTCCTAAAGCGGGAGGGCCAAGTCGCAGTCCCTACGAGCAGTACTTC. This codes for CASSPKAGGPSRSPYEQYF. The chain recombines TRBV21-1 with TRBJ2-7; whether TRBD2, the table's D call, matches the DNA was not checked. TRBV21-1 is assigned pseudogene status. This CDR3 comprises 19 residues.

This clonotype was counted between two and nine times. The genes are TRBV14 and TRBJ2-7; D may be TRBD1 (6 bases). This CDR3 is 15 amino acids long. V was cut by 1 base and J by 4 bases, with 14 bases left in between. The germline gives CDR1 SGHDN, CDR2 FVKESK. In nucleotides, the CDR3 is TGTGCCAGCAGCCAAGGGACAGTAGTTAGGTACGAGCAGTACTTC. It translates to CASSQGTVVRYEQYF.

This clonotype was seen a handful of times. This chain uses TRBV4-2 with TRBJ2-5; TRBD1 matches 11 bases. Germline values: CDR1 LGHNA, CDR2 YNFKEQ. The CDR3 is 15 amino acids. The V segment lost 3 bases and the J segment 4 bases; nucleotides outside the gene matches: 4. The CDR3 sequence: CASSHRTGGGETQYF. Here the CDR3 DNA reads TGTGCCAGCAGCCACCGGACAGGGGGCGGAGAGACCCAGTACTTC.

As for this clonotype: One end of the junction does not line up with germline, which may come from a read error. The chain links TRBV20-1 to TRBJ2-2; 13 positions match TRBD2. This CDR3 comprises 17 residues. Germline CDR1 DFQATT, CDR2 SNEGSKA (reference sequence). The CDR3 spells CCARDIGTSGTTGELFF. DNA for the CDR3: TGCTGTGCTAGAGATATAGGGACTAGCGGGACCACCGGGGAGCTGTTTTTT.

In its sample, this clonotype was seen many times. This chain uses TRBV12-3 or TRBV12-4 with TRBJ2-1; 9 bases fit TRBD1. The trim removed 6 bases at V and 7 bases at J, leaving 10 bases unmatched. The CDR3 is made up of 15 amino acids. DNA of the CDR3: TGTGCCAGCAGCCCCGGGACAGGGTTGAGAAATGAGCAGTTCTTC. It is translated as CASSPGTGLRNEQFF.

The chain has TRBV28 and TRBJ1-5, with D unclear. From germline, CDR1 is MDHEN and CDR2 SYDVKM. The CDR3 contains 17 residues. V lost 2 bases and J 1 base, leaving 15 bases between the germline ends. The CDR3 here is CASSLGVGLASNQPQHF. The CDR3 nucleotides are TGTGCCAGCAGTTTAGGGGTCGGACTGGCAAGCAATCAGCCCCAGCATTTT.

This clonotype was detected only a few times. The chain recombines TRBV6-1 with TRBJ1-6; D not resolved. Trimming removed 1 base from V and 7 bases from J, with 11 bases in between. This CDR3 spans 15 amino acids. Germline CDR1 MNHNS, CDR2 SASEGT. As DNA, the CDR3 is TGTGCCAGCAGTGAAGAGGTCAGGAGGAATTCACCCCTCCACTTT. Its protein product is CASSEEVRRNSPLHF.

Details on this clonotype: A much bigger clone sits one base away, suggesting this may be a read error. The gene calls are TRBV5-1 and TRBJ2-5, with TRBD2 matching over 11 bases. From germline, CDR1 is SGHRS and CDR2 YFSETQ. The CDR3 contains 15 residues. CDR3 amino acids: CTSSLGGLAEETQYF. As DNA, the CDR3 is TGCACCAGCAGCTTGGGGGGACTAGCGGAAGAGACCCAGTACTTC.

This chain uses TRBV25-1 with TRBJ1-2; D is possibly TRBD1 (5 bases). The CDR3 sequence is 14 residues long. V shed 2 bases and J shed 6 bases, with 13 bases lying between them. Germline CDR1 is MGHDK and CDR2 is SYGVNS. CDR3 DNA: TGTGCCAGCAGTGAAGGCAGGGAAAGGCATGGCTACACCTTC. It specifies CASSEGRERHGYTF.

This clonotype was found many times. The chain joins TRBV3-1 to TRBJ2-2, with 7 bases identical to TRBD1. There are 16 residues in the CDR3. Germline V gene sequence: CDR1 LGHDT, CDR2 YNNKEL (reference sequence). J lost 2 bases, V lost 1 base, and 4 bases had no gene match. CDR3 coding DNA: TGTGCCAGCAGCCAAGGGACAGGAGTTAACACCGGGGAGCTGTTTTTT. Translation gives CASSQGTGVNTGELFF.

This clonotype was seen only a few times. The chain recombines TRBV4-2 with TRBJ1-2; D call uncertain. The CDR3 loop spans 13 amino acids. V was pared by 2 bases and J by 5 bases, with 9 bases between. Germline V gives CDR1 LGHNA, CDR2 YNFKEQ. DNA for the CDR3: TGTGCCAGCAGCCAACGGGTTATGTATGGCTACACCTTC. Amino acid sequence: CASSQRVMYGYTF.

This clonotype was observed a handful of times. The CDR3 nucleotides read TGTGCCAGCACTCTAGGACAGTTCTATGGCTACACCTTC. Translation: CASTLGQFYGYTF. The V and J genes are TRBV28 and TRBJ1-2, with D tentatively TRBD1 (6 bases). V was trimmed by 7 bases and J by 4 bases, leaving 13 bases between them. Germline V lookup: CDR1 MDHEN, CDR2 SYDVKM. The CDR3 runs to 13 residues.

The chain joins TRBV11-2 to TRBJ2-1; D unresolved. Germline V gene lookup returns CDR1 SGHAT and CDR2 FQNNGV. The CDR3 is 13 amino acids. The V gene lost 6 bases and the J gene lost 7 bases, with 13 bases spanning the gap. CDR3 DNA: TGTGCCAGCAGTTCCACAATTTGGAATGAGCAGTTCTTC. Residues: CASSSTIWNEQFF.

This clonotype was recorded at least ten times. The chain employs TRBV2 and TRBJ1-2; TRBD1 matches 8 bases. The ends lost 8 bases at V and 8 bases at J; junction bases unmatched: 4. The CDR3 spans 11 residues. From germline, CDR1 is SNHLY and CDR2 FYNNEI. Here the CDR3 DNA reads TGTGCCAGCCAGGGGGCGGGGGGCTACACCTTC. Protein: CASQGAGGYTF.

This clonotype was seen a handful of times. The chain has TRBV6-1 and TRBJ1-3; 7 nucleotides match TRBD1. This CDR3 spans 14 amino acids. J was trimmed by 4 bases and V by 5 bases; bases with no gene match: 5. The germline V gene encodes CDR1 MNHNS and CDR2 SASEGT. CDR3 nucleotides: TGTGCCAGCAGTACGACAGGGACCGGAAACACCATATATTTT. The encoded protein is CASSTTGTGNTIYF.

This clonotype was seen many times. The chain joins TRBV12-3 or TRBV12-4 to TRBJ1-1; D uncertain. The CDR3 is 12 amino acids. Trimming took 3 bases from V and 5 from J, leaving 7 bases between them. In nucleotides, the CDR3 is TGTGCCAGCAGTTTTCGAGGGACTGAAGCTTTCTTT. This sequence encodes CASSFRGTEAFF.

This clonotype showed up just a few times. The chain combines TRBV4-1 with TRBJ2-5; D is unclear. Germline values: CDR1 MGHRA, CDR2 YSYEKL. With 0 bases removed from V and 0 bases from J, the gap between germline ends came to 14 bases. There are 17 residues in the CDR3. This CDR3 reads CASSQDIGPRNQETQYF. The CDR3 nucleotides are TGCGCCAGCAGCCAAGATATAGGACCGAGGAACCAAGAGACCCAGTACTTC.

This clonotype turned up a few times. The chain couples TRBV11-2 to TRBJ2-1, with 12 bases aligning to TRBD2. This CDR3 has 15 residues. V lost 5 bases to trimming and J lost 9 bases; unmatched junction nucleotides: 8. Germline CDR1 and CDR2: SGHAT and FQNNGV. Here the CDR3 DNA reads TGTGCCAGCAGCGTTCTAGCGGGGGGGCTTGGTGAGCAGTTCTTC. It translates to CASSVLAGGLGEQFF.

This clonotype was recorded many times. The chain combines TRBV6-4 with TRBJ2-2; 9 bases fit TRBD2. Germline CDR1 reads MRHNA; CDR2 reads SNTAGT. V lost 3 bases and J lost 6; bases outside the gene matches: 2. The CDR3 is 14 residues long. The chain's CDR3 is CASSEIAGAGELFF. CDR3 bases: TGTGCCAGCAGTGAAATAGCGGGAGCCGGGGAGCTGTTTTTT.

This clonotype was counted at least ten times. The V call is TRBV11-2, the J call TRBJ2-3; TRBD1 aligns across 7 bases. The CDR3 is 15 residues long. After removal of 5 bases from V and 2 bases from J, the junction contained 7 bases not matched to a gene. Germline V gives CDR1 SGHAT, CDR2 FQNNGV. The CDR3 DNA sequence: TGTGCCAGCAGCACGACAGGGTTACTCACAGATACGCAGTATTTT. Protein: CASSTTGLLTDTQYF.

This clonotype was observed many times. This sequence joins TRBV12-3 or TRBV12-4 and TRBJ2-1; D gene unclear. Deletions cut 6 bases from V and 5 bases from J, with 8 bases between. This CDR3 is built from 12 residues. The CDR3 nucleotides read TGTGCCAGCAGCCGTCCTAACAATGAGCAGTTCTTC. This codes for CASSRPNNEQFF.

This clonotype was detected many times. This sequence joins TRBV5-1 and TRBJ2-7, with 11 nucleotides matching TRBD1. Germline V gene lookup returns CDR1 SGHRS and CDR2 YFSETQ. With 1 base clipped from V and 5 bases from J, the junction kept 8 bases outside the gene matches. CDR3 size: 16 residues. This chain's CDR3 is CASSLSRTGGSDEQYF. In nucleotides, the CDR3 is TGCGCCAGCAGCTTGTCTAGGACAGGGGGCAGCGACGAGCAGTACTTC.

In this sample, this clonotype turned up a few times. This chain uses TRBV3-1 with TRBJ2-7, with no clear D. Trimming stripped 3 bases from V and 3 bases from J, with 9 bases between. CDR3 length: 13 amino acids. CDR1 LGHDT and CDR2 YNNKEL come from the germline V gene (reference sequence). The CDR3 region is CASSQARNYEQYF. The CDR3 DNA sequence: TGTGCCAGCAGCCAGGCTAGGAACTACGAGCAGTACTTC.

DNA for the CDR3: TGTGCCAGCAGCCACCGATCCTCTTCGGAGTATTTT. This sequence encodes CASSHRSSSEYF. The chain couples TRBV3-1 to TRBJ2-3; no clear D gene. Germline lookup yields CDR1 LGHDT and CDR2 YNNKEL (reference sequence). The V end was cut by 3 bases, the J end by 13 bases, with 14 bases between. This CDR3 spans 12 amino acids.

The V call is TRBV7-7, the J call TRBJ2-7, with a tentative D call TRBD2 (5 bases). Trimming removed 5 bases from V and 5 bases from J, with 22 bases in between. The CDR3 covers 16 residues. CDR1 is SSHAT, CDR2 FNYEAQ, per germline (reference sequence). The CDR3 protein is CASSPRPTDSFHEQYV. CDR3 bases: TGTGCCAGCAGCCCCCGCCCCACGGACTCATTCCACGAGCAGTACGTC.

This clonotype was observed a handful of times. This chain links TRBV10-1 with TRBJ1-1, with D hard to call. This CDR3 contains 14 residues. V lost 0 bases and J 2 bases, leaving 7 bases between the germline ends. CDR1 WNHNN and CDR2 SYGVQD come from the germline V gene (reference sequence). The DNA of the CDR3 is TGCGCCAGCAGTGAGTCGCGCAGTAACACTGAAGCTTTCTTT. Translating it yields CASSESRSNTEAFF.

Only a few counts were recorded for this clonotype. V usage is TRBV24-1 and J usage is TRBJ1-5, with TRBD1 identical over 7 bases. The V gene's germline CDR1 is KGHDR and CDR2 SFDVKD. The CDR3 spans 15 residues. V lost 5 bases to trimming and J lost 7 bases; unmatched junction nucleotides: 10. The CDR3 DNA sequence: TGTGCCACCAGTGCTTCAGACAGGGCGGCACAGCCCCAGCATTTT. This encodes CATSASDRAAQPQHF.

This chain joins TRBV20-1 and TRBJ1-6; D is unresolved. CDR1 DFQATT and CDR2 SNEGSKA come from the germline V gene (reference sequence). This CDR3 contains 12 residues. V was trimmed by 1 base and J by 9 bases, leaving 7 bases between them. The chain's CDR3 is CSARAMGSPLHF. CDR3 in DNA: TGCAGTGCTAGAGCCATGGGTTCACCCCTCCACTTT.